Listed below are T cell receptor beta chains from one sample, sequenced in a study of cytomegalovirus exposure and HLA in healthy donors. Using immunoSEQ multiplex PCR, the repertoire was profiled, and TCRdb retains in-frame clones only, with some absent. The sample includes 75,000 to 90,000 clones, 70% to 75% of them seen just once. Sequenced input: PBMCs. All receptors come from a man aged 60 to 75 in good health and CMV-seronegative. The CDR3 runs from the conserved cysteine through the conserved F or W. Fields, in order: V gene, J gene, clone size, CDR3 length, D gene, CDR3 DNA, CDR3 protein. The D gene is left open where the match is weak. Part of the rows lack a size; the others show once, few, many or a class for expanded clones.

TRBV5-1,TRBJ2-2,-,14,-,TGCGCCAGCAGCTTGGTACAGCAGACCGGGGAGCTGTTTTTT,CASSLVQQTGELFF
TRBV12-5,TRBJ1-2,-,14,-,TGTGCTAGTGGTTTGGCAGCGCTTAACTATGGCTACACCTTC,CASGLAALNYGYTF
TRBV29-1,TRBJ1-2,-,13,TRBD1,TGCAGCGTCGAACAGGACAGGGGCTGGGGCTACACCTTC,CSVEQDRGWGYTF
TRBV10-3,TRBJ2-7,once,15,TRBD2,TGTGCCATCAGTGAAGTTAGCGGGGGGCTATACGAGCAGTACTTC,CAISEVSGGLYEQYF
TRBV27,TRBJ1-5,-,12,TRBD1,TGTGCCAGCAGGACAGGGCATCAGCCCCAGCATTTT,CASRTGHQPQHF
TRBV9,TRBJ2-7,-,15,TRBD2,TGTGCCAGCAGCGTAGGAGGGACTAGCCCCTACGAGCAGTACTTC,CASSVGGTSPYEQYF
TRBV7-2,TRBJ2-5,-,16,TRBD2,TGTGCCAGCAGCTCCCAGACTAGCGGGGGGTCAGAGACCCAGTACTTC,CASSSQTSGGSETQYF
TRBV27,TRBJ2-3,-,14,-,TGTGCCAGCAGGAGAGGGCCTAGCACAGATACGCAGTATTTT,CASRRGPSTDTQYF
TRBV9,TRBJ2-1,-,17,TRBD2,TGTGCCAGCAGCGTAGCAGTGCTAGCGGCCACCTACAATGAGCAGTTCTTC,CASSVAVLAATYNEQFF
TRBV5-1,TRBJ2-3,-,15,TRBD2,TGCGCCAGCAGCCACGAGCGGGGGAGTGTAGATACGCAGTATTTT,CASSHERGSVDTQYF
TRBV19,TRBJ2-3,once,13,-,TGTGCCAGTAGTACACAGGTCACAGATACGCAGTATTTT,CASSTQVTDTQYF
TRBV11-2,TRBJ2-1,-,14,-,TGTGCCAGCAGCTTAGGCGGGGATTACAATGAGCAGTTCTTC,CASSLGGDYNEQFF
TRBV4-1,TRBJ2-3,-,22,TRBD2,TGCGCCAGCAGCCATACCCCACACACAAGGCTAGCGGGGGGACCCCCCACAGATACGCAGTATTTT,CASSHTPHTRLAGGPPTDTQYF
TRBV29-1,TRBJ1-1,-,12,TRBD1,TGCAGCGTCCTGACAGGGGATGCTGAAGCTTTCTTT,CSVLTGDAEAFF
TRBV9,TRBJ2-5,-,15,TRBD2,TGTGCCAGCAGCGTGACTAGCGGGGGGCAAGAGACCCAGTACTTC,CASSVTSGGQETQYF
TRBV1,TRBJ2-3,-,18,-,TGCACCAGCAGCCAACTTCGCGGGGGCGTCCAGGGCGCAGATACGCAGTATTTT,CTSSQLRGGVQGADTQYF
TRBV5-6,TRBJ1-1,-,14,-,TGTGCCAGCAGCTCGGGCGGGGTGAACACTGAAGCTTTCTTT,CASSSGGVNTEAFF
TRBV11-3,TRBJ2-1,-,16,-,TGTGCCAGCAGCGACAATACCGAGACTACCTACAATGAGCAGTTCTTC,CASSDNTETTYNEQFF
TRBV12-5,TRBJ2-7,-,15,TRBD1,TGTGCTAGTGGTTCCGCCGGGACAGGGGACTACGAGCAGTACTTC,CASGSAGTGDYEQYF
TRBV6-5,TRBJ1-4,-,15,TRBD1,TGTGCCAGCAGCGGTGGACAGGCCCCTAATGAAAAACTGTTTTTT,CASSGGQAPNEKLFF
TRBV27,TRBJ1-2,-,14,-,TGTGCCAGCAGTTTGAATCCCGCACAGTATGGCTACACCTTC,CASSLNPAQYGYTF
TRBV5-1,TRBJ2-5,once,13,-,TGCGCCAGCAGCTTGCGGTACCAAGAGACCCAGTACTTC,CASSLRYQETQYF
TRBV5-6,TRBJ2-3,-,13,-,TGTGCCAGCAGCCGTTGGGGGCCAGATACGCAGTATTTT,CASSRWGPDTQYF
TRBV5-1,TRBJ2-2,-,15,-,TGCGCCAGCAGCTTGGCACAGGTTAACACCGGGGAGCTGTTTTTT,CASSLAQVNTGELFF
TRBV13,TRBJ2-1,-,13,TRBD2,TGTGCCAGCAGACTAGCGCCTTACAATGAGCAGTTCTTC,CASRLAPYNEQFF
TRBV5-6,TRBJ2-4,-,16,TRBD2,TGTGCCAGCAGCCTACGGACTAGCGGGGGGGCGAACATTCAGTACTTC,CASSLRTSGGANIQYF
TRBV5-1,TRBJ1-4,-,14,TRBD1,TGCGCCAGCAGCTTCGGGACAGGGGACGAAAAACTGTTTTTT,CASSFGTGDEKLFF
TRBV27,TRBJ1-5,-,14,TRBD1,TGTGCCAGCAGTAGGACAGGGGATTATCAGCCCCAGCATTTT,CASSRTGDYQPQHF
TRBV2,TRBJ1-1,-,17,TRBD1,TGTGCCAGCAGTCAACGAGGACAGGGCCAAGTAGGGACTGAAGCTTTCTTT,CASSQRGQGQVGTEAFF
TRBV6-1,TRBJ2-1,-,14,-,TGTGCCAGCATACTAGCTATACCCTACAATGAGCAGTTCTTC,CASILAIPYNEQFF
TRBV7-6,TRBJ1-2,-,16,-,TGTGCCAGCAGCTTAGAGCCCGTCACTCTCCCCTCCGGCTACACCTTC,CASSLEPVTLPSGYTF
TRBV7-9,TRBJ2-1,-,17,TRBD2,TGTGCCAGCAGCTTAAATTTCGGGGGGATAAACTACAATGAGCAGTTCTTC,CASSLNFGGINYNEQFF
TRBV5-1,TRBJ2-7,-,13,TRBD1,TGCGCCAGCAGCTCTGGGACAGTGAGAGAGCAGTACTTC,CASSSGTVREQYF
TRBV7-2,TRBJ1-5,-,13,-,TGTGCCAGCAGCACCTACAGGAATCAGCCCCAGCATTTT,CASSTYRNQPQHF
TRBV9,TRBJ2-7,-,11,-,TGTGCCAGCAGCCCCGGGTTTGAGCAGTACTTC,CASSPGFEQYF
TRBV28,TRBJ1-2,-,15,-,TGTGCCAGCAGTCCGGGAGGCGGGGTTAACTATGGCTACACCTTC,CASSPGGGVNYGYTF
TRBV7-9,TRBJ1-1,-,14,TRBD1,TGTGCCAGCAGCTTAGGGCTACAGGGGAGGGAAGCTTTCTTT,CASSLGLQGREAFF
TRBV5-6,TRBJ2-3,-,17,TRBD1,TGTGCCAGCAGCCCGACAGGGGCCAAGCCTTACACAGATACGCAGTATTTT,CASSPTGAKPYTDTQYF
TRBV7-9,TRBJ2-3,-,17,TRBD2,TGTGCCAGCAGCTTAAGTTACTACGGGGGGGGTGCAGATACGCAGTATTTT,CASSLSYYGGGADTQYF
TRBV21-1,TRBJ1-1,few,10,-,TGTGCCAGGGAGGGGGGGTTGACTTTCTTT,CAREGGLTFF
TRBV19,TRBJ2-7,few,15,-,TGTGCCAGTAGTGGGGGGACCGCTTATTCCTACGAGCAGTACTTC,CASSGGTAYSYEQYF
TRBV5-6,TRBJ1-2,-,13,-,TGTGCCAGCAGCTTGGGGACAAGCTATGGCTACACCTTC,CASSLGTSYGYTF
TRBV6-5,TRBJ1-3,-,15,TRBD1,TGTGCCAGCAGTTACTCGGACAGGGCCGGAAACACCATATATTTT,CASSYSDRAGNTIYF
TRBV2,TRBJ2-5,-,15,TRBD2,TGTGCCAGCAGCACACTAGCGACGCAACAAGAGACCCAGTACTTC,CASSTLATQQETQYF
TRBV25-1,TRBJ1-3,-,15,TRBD1,TGTGCCAGCAGTGTTGGGACAGGGCCTGGAAACACCATATATTTT,CASSVGTGPGNTIYF
TRBV5-1,TRBJ2-7,-,17,TRBD1,TGCGCCAGCAGCTTAGCCGGGACAGGGGTTGGGTCCTACGAGCAGTACTTC,CASSLAGTGVGSYEQYF
TRBV6-5,TRBJ2-5,few,15,TRBD2,TGTGCCAGCAGTGTCCTAGCGGGGGGGCCAGAGACCCAGTACTTC,CASSVLAGGPETQYF
TRBV5-4,TRBJ2-3,-,16,TRBD2,TGTGCCAGCAGCCCCCCCGGGGGGGGGACCACAGATACGCAGTATTTT,CASSPPGGGTTDTQYF
TRBV27,TRBJ2-7,-,16,TRBD2,TGTGCCAGCAGTGGCAAACTAGCGGGGAAACCCTACGAGCAGTACTTC,CASSGKLAGKPYEQYF
TRBV5-5,TRBJ2-1,-,16,TRBD2,TGTGCCAGCAGCTTGGGCGGGGGGGGCTCCTACAATGAGCAGTTCTTC,CASSLGGGGSYNEQFF
TRBV6-1,TRBJ2-1,few,18,TRBD2,TGTGCCAGCAGTGAAAGGGCTAGCGGGGGGTACTCCTACAATGAGCAGTTCTTC,CASSERASGGYSYNEQFF
TRBV2,TRBJ1-5,few,13,-,TGTGCCAGCAGGCCCGAGTCTGATCAGCCCCAGCATTTT,CASRPESDQPQHF
TRBV6-1,TRBJ1-1,-,15,-,TGTGCCAGCAGTCTCCGGGAGGGCCAGAACACTGAAGCTTTCTTT,CASSLREGQNTEAFF
TRBV30,TRBJ1-1,-,14,-,TGTGCCTGGAGTGTACTCACGTGGAACACTGAAGCTTTCTTT,CAWSVLTWNTEAFF